This T cell receptor beta chain was sequenced during a study of T cells in Graves' hyperthyroidism and ophthalmopathy. Study-level information: Once the initial diagnosis was made, peripheral blood was obtained before any treatment.

On the basis of clinical symptoms, serum thyroxine and TRAb, thyroid ultrasound and orbital computed tomography, diagnoses were made. This clonotype came up many times. The antigen remains unidentified. V gave up 3 bases and J gave up 8 bases, with 7 bases separating them. Germline loops: CDR1 SGHVS, CDR2 FQNEAQ. This CDR3 comprises 11 residues. General observations from the study: A model built on 13 V-J features separated ophthalmopathy from stable hyperthyroidism. The majority of expanded thyroid clonotypes above 0.001 also appeared in blood.

TCR beta CDR3 sequences were amplified from RNA transcripts. During a first-round RT-PCR of the TCR CDR3, the HTBI primer set was used. TCRdb used MiXCR to reprocess the multiplex PCR reads, holding one entry per CDR3 protein. The data hold about 350,000 distinct CDR3 sequences, with about 15% observed a single time. The sequence derives from a woman aged 25 to 39 with Graves' hyperthyroidism. The rearrangement joins TRBV7-8 to TRBJ1-1, with no clear D. The sequenced sample was blood. CDR3 nucleotides: TGTGCCAGCAGCTTCGCGACCGAAGCTTTCTTT. Protein: CASSFATEAFF.